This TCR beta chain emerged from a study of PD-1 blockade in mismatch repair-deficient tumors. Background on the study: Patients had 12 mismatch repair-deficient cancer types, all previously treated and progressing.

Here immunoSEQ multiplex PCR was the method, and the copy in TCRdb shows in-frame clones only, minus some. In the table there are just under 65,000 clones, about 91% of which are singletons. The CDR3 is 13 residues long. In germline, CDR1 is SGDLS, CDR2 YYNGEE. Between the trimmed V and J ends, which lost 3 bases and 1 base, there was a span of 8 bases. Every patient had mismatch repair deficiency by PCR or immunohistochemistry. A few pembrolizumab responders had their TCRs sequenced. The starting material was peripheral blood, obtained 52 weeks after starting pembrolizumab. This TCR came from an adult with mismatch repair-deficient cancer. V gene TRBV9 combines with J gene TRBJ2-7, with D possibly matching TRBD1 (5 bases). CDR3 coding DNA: TGTGCCAGCAGCGCGACAGATTCCTACGAGCAGTACTTC. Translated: CASSATDSYEQYF.